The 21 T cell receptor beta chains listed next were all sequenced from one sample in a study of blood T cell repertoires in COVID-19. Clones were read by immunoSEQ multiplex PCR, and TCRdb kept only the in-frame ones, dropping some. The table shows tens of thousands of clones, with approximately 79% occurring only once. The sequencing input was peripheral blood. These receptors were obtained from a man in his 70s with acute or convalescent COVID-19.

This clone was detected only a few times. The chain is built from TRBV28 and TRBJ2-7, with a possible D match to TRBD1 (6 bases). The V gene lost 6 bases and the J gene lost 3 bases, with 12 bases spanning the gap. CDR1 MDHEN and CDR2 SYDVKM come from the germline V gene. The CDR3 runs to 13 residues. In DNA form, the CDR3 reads TGTGCCAGCAGCCTTGGACAGCTCTACGAGCAGTACTTC. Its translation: CASSLGQLYEQYF.

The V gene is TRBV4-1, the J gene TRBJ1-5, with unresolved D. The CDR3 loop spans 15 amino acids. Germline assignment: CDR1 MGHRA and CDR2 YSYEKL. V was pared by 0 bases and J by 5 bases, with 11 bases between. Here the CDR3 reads CASSQDGQKYQPQHF. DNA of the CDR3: TGCGCCAGCAGCCAAGATGGGCAGAAATATCAGCCCCAGCATTTT.

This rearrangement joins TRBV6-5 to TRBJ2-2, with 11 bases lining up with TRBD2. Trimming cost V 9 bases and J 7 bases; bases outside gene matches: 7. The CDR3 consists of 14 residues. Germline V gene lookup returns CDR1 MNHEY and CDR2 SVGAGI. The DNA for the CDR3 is TGTGCCAGTAATAGCGGGGGGGCCGGCGGGGAGCTGTTTTTT. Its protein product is CASNSGGAGGELFF.

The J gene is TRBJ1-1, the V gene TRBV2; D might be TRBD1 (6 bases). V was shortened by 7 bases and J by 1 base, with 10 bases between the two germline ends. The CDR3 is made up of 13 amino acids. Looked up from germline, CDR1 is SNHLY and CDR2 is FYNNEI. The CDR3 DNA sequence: TGTGCCAGCACCATACAGGGGAACACTGAAGCTTTCTTT. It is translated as CASTIQGNTEAFF. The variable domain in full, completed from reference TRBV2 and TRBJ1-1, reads EPEVTQTPSHQVTQMGQEVILRCVPISNHLYFYWYRQILGQKVEFLVSFYNNEISEKSEIFDDQFSVERPDGSNFTLKIRSTKLEDSAMYFCASTIQGNTEAFFGQGTRLTVV.

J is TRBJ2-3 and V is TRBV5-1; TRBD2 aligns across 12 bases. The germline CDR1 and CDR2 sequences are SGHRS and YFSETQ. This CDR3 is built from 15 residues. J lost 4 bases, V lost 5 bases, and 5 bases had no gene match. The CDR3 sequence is CASRSLAGGSDTQYF. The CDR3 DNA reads TGCGCCAGCAGATCGCTAGCGGGGGGGTCAGATACGCAGTATTTT.

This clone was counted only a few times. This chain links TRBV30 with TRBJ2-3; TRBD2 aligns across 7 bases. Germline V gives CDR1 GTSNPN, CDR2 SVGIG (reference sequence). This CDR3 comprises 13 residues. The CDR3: CARTSVPTDTQYF. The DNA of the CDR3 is TGTGCACGCACTAGCGTTCCCACAGATACGCAGTATTTT.

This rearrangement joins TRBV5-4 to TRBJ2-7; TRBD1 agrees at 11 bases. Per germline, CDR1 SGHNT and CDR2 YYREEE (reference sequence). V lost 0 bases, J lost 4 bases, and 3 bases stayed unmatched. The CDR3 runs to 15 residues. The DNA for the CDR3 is TGTGCCAGCAGCTTGGGGACAGGGGGCATGTACGAGCAGTACTTC. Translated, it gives CASSLGTGGMYEQYF.

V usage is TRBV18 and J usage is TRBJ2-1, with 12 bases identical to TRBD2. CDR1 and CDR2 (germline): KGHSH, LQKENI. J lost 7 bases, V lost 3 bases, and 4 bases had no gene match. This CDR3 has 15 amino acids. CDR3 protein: CASSPGTSGGNEQFF. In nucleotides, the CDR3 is TGTGCCAGCTCACCTGGAACTAGCGGGGGGAATGAGCAGTTCTTC.

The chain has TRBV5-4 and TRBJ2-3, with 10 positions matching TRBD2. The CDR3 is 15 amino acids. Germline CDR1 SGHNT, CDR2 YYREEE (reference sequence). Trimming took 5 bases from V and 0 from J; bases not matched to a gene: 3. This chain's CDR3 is CASRLAGISTDTQYF. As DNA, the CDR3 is TGTGCCAGCAGACTAGCGGGGATAAGCACAGATACGCAGTATTTT. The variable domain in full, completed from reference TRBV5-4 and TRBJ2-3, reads ETGVTQSPTHLIKTRGQQVTLRCSSQSGHNTVSWYQQALGQGPQFIFQYYREEENGRGNFPPRFSGLQFPNYSSELNVNALELDDSALYLCASRLAGISTDTQYFGPGTRLTVL.

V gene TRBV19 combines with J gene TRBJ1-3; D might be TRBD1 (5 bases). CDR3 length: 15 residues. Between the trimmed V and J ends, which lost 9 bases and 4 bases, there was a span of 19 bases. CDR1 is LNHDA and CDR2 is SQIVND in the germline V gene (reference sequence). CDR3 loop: CASTCRQGLGNTIYF. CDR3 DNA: TGTGCCAGCACCTGTAGGCAGGGCCTGGGAAACACCATATATTTT.

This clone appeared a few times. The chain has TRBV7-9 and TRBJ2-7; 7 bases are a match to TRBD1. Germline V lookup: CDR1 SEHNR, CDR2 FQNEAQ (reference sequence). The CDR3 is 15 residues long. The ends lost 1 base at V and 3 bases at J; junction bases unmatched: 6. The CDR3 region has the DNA TGTGCCAGCAGCTTAGGACAGGGTGTGAGCTACGAGCAGTACGTC. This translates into CASSLGQGVSYEQYV.

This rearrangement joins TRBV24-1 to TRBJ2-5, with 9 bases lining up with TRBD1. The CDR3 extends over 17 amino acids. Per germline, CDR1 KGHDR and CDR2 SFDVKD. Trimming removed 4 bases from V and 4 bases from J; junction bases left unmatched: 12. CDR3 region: CATSDRKDRGGGETQYF. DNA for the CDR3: TGTGCCACCAGTGACAGAAAGGACAGGGGAGGGGGAGAGACCCAGTACTTC.

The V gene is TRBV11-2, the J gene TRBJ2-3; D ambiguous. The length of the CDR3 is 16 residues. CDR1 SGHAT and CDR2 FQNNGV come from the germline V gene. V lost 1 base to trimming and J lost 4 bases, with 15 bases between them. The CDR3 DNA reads TGTGCCAGCAGCTTAGTAGGCAGGTTGCAGGCAGATACGCAGTATTTT. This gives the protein CASSLVGRLQADTQYF.

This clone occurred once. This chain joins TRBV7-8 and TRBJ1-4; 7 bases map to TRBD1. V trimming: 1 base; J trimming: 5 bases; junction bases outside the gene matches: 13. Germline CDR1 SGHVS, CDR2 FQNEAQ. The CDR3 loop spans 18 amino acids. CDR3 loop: CASSLGAGGRGVNEKLFF. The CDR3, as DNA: TGTGCCAGCAGCTTAGGCGCAGGGGGGCGCGGGGTGAATGAAAAACTGTTTTTT.

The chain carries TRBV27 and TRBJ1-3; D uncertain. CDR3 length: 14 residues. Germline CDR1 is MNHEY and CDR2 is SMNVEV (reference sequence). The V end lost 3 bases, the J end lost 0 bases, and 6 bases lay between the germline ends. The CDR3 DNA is TGTGCCAGCAGTTTCGACTACTCTGGAAACACCATATATTTT. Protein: CASSFDYSGNTIYF.

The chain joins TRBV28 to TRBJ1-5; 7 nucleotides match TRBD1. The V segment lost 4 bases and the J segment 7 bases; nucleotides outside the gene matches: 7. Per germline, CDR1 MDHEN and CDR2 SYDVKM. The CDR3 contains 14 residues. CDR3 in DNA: TGTGCCAGCAGTTCGCCGGGACAGCTGCAGCCCCAGCATTTT. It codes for CASSSPGQLQPQHF. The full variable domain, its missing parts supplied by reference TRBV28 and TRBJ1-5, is DVKVTQSSRYLVKRTGEKVFLECVQDMDHENMFWYRQDPGLGLRLIYFSYDVKMKEKGDIPEGYSVSREKKERFSLILESASTNQTSMYLCASSSPGQLQPQHFGDGTRLSIL.

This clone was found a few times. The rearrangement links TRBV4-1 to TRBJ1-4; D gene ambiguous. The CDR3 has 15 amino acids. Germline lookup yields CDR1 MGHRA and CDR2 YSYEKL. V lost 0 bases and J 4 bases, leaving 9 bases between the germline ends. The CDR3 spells CASSQEGSVNEKLFF. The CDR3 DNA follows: TGCGCCAGCAGCCAAGAAGGGAGCGTTAATGAAAAACTGTTTTTT.

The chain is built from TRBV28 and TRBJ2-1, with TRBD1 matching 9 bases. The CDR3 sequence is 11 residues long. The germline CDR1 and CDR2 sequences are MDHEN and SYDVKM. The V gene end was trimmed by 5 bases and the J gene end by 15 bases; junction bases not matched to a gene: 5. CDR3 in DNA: TGTGCCAGCAGTACAGGGGGCAGGAGGTTCTTC. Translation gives CASSTGGRRFF.

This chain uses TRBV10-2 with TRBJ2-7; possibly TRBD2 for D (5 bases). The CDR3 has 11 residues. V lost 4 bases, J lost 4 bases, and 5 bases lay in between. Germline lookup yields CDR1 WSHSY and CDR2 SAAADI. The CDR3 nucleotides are TGCGCCAGCAGTGCGGGGTACGAGCAGTACTTC. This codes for CASSAGYEQYF.

This chain's CDR3 is CASSLVLSPNSPLHF. CDR3 in DNA: TGTGCCAGCAGCTTAGTTTTGTCCCCGAATTCACCCCTCCACTTT. The rearrangement links TRBV7-8 to TRBJ1-6; D not resolved. Trimming left V 1 base short and J 7 bases short, with 11 bases between. The CDR3 sequence is 15 residues long. CDR1 is SGHVS and CDR2 is FQNEAQ in the germline V gene.

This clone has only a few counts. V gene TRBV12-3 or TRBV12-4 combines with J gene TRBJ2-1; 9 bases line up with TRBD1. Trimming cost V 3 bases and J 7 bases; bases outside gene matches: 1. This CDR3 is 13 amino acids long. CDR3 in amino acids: CASSFGTGNEQFF. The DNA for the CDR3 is TGTGCCAGCAGTTTCGGGACAGGGAATGAGCAGTTCTTC.